A selection of T cell receptor beta chains follows, all from one sample in a study of blood T cell repertoires in COVID-19. The data were produced by immunoSEQ multiplex PCR, yet TCRdb's version contains in-frame clones alone and is incomplete. The data show 210,000 or so clones, less than 90% seen once. Material for sequencing was peripheral blood. Every receptor here comes from a woman older than 75 with active or convalescent COVID-19. Each CDR3 is given with its conserved first and last residue. The order of the fields is D gene, V gene, J gene, clone size, CDR3 DNA, CDR3 protein. The D gene is left open where the match is weak. Clone sizes are given selectively: once, few, many, or a class where the clone is expanded.

d_gene: NA; v_gene: TRBV20-1; j_gene: TRBJ2-5; abundance: NA; CDR3nt: TGCAGTGCTAGTAACCCCCGAACACAAGAGACCCAGTACTTC; CDR3aa: CSASNPRTQETQYF
d_gene: TRBD1; v_gene: TRBV7-9; j_gene: TRBJ2-5; abundance: NA; CDR3nt: TGTGCCAGCAGCTTACCCCGGACAGGGGGAGAAGAGACCCAGTACTTC; CDR3aa: CASSLPRTGGEETQYF
d_gene: NA; v_gene: TRBV4-1; j_gene: TRBJ1-1; abundance: NA; CDR3nt: TGCGCCAGCAGCCAAGTCCTCCGGACACCGAACACTGAAGCTTTCTTT; CDR3aa: CASSQVLRTPNTEAFF
d_gene: NA; v_gene: TRBV27; j_gene: TRBJ2-5; abundance: NA; CDR3nt: TGTGCCAGCAGTTTGGGCTATAAAGAGACCCAGTACTTC; CDR3aa: CASSLGYKETQYF
d_gene: NA; v_gene: TRBV15; j_gene: TRBJ2-3; abundance: NA; CDR3nt: TGTGCCACCAGCAGAGATCCAGGAGATACGCAGTATTTT; CDR3aa: CATSRDPGDTQYF
d_gene: NA; v_gene: TRBV4-1; j_gene: TRBJ2-1; abundance: NA; CDR3nt: TGCGCCAGCAGCCACACTAGCCGGGAGCAGTTCTTC; CDR3aa: CASSHTSREQFF
d_gene: NA; v_gene: TRBV7-2; j_gene: TRBJ1-5; abundance: few; CDR3nt: TGTGCCAGCAGCCCGGGGTTTAGCAATCAGCCCCAGCATTTT; CDR3aa: CASSPGFSNQPQHF
d_gene: TRBD1; v_gene: TRBV5-4; j_gene: TRBJ1-2; abundance: NA; CDR3nt: TGTGCCAGCAGCCCGACAGGGGGATATGGCTACACCTTC; CDR3aa: CASSPTGGYGYTF
d_gene: NA; v_gene: TRBV11-3; j_gene: TRBJ2-4; abundance: NA; CDR3nt: TGTGCCAGCAGCCTTACGGGGGTGGTCATTCAGTACTTC; CDR3aa: CASSLTGVVIQYF
d_gene: TRBD2; v_gene: TRBV9; j_gene: TRBJ2-7; abundance: NA; CDR3nt: TGTGCCAGCAGCCGCCTAGCGGGCTTCTCCTACGAGCAGTACTTC; CDR3aa: CASSRLAGFSYEQYF
d_gene: TRBD1; v_gene: TRBV19; j_gene: TRBJ1-3; abundance: NA; CDR3nt: TGTGCCAGTAAACTCGCAGGGGGTCGAAACACCATATATTTT; CDR3aa: CASKLAGGRNTIYF
d_gene: TRBD2; v_gene: TRBV10-1; j_gene: TRBJ2-7; abundance: few; CDR3nt: TGCGCCAGCAAAAGACTAGCGGCCCTCTACGAGCAGTACTTC; CDR3aa: CASKRLAALYEQYF
d_gene: NA; v_gene: TRBV5-1; j_gene: TRBJ2-5; abundance: NA; CDR3nt: TGCGCCAGCAGCCCGGGGGACCTAGGCCAGACCCAGTACTTC; CDR3aa: CASSPGDLGQTQYF
d_gene: NA; v_gene: TRBV19; j_gene: TRBJ1-2; abundance: NA; CDR3nt: TGTGCCAGTAGATCACCCGAGAACTATGGCTACACCTTC; CDR3aa: CASRSPENYGYTF
d_gene: TRBD2; v_gene: TRBV5-4; j_gene: TRBJ2-7; abundance: once; CDR3nt: TGTGCCAGCAGCTTGGACGGGACTAGCGGGGTCGAGCAGTACTTC; CDR3aa: CASSLDGTSGVEQYF
d_gene: TRBD2; v_gene: TRBV2; j_gene: TRBJ2-3; abundance: NA; CDR3nt: TGTGCCAGCAGTGATTGGGACCATGAGACTAGCGAGGCAGATACGCAGTATTTT; CDR3aa: CASSDWDHETSEADTQYF
d_gene: NA; v_gene: TRBV9; j_gene: TRBJ1-2; abundance: NA; CDR3nt: TGTGCCAGCACCCCGACCACAGGTTCCTATGGCTACACCTTC; CDR3aa: CASTPTTGSYGYTF
d_gene: NA; v_gene: TRBV5-6; j_gene: TRBJ2-1; abundance: NA; CDR3nt: TGTGCCAGCAGCTTAACAAGGAGAAATGAGCAGTTCTTC; CDR3aa: CASSLTRRNEQFF